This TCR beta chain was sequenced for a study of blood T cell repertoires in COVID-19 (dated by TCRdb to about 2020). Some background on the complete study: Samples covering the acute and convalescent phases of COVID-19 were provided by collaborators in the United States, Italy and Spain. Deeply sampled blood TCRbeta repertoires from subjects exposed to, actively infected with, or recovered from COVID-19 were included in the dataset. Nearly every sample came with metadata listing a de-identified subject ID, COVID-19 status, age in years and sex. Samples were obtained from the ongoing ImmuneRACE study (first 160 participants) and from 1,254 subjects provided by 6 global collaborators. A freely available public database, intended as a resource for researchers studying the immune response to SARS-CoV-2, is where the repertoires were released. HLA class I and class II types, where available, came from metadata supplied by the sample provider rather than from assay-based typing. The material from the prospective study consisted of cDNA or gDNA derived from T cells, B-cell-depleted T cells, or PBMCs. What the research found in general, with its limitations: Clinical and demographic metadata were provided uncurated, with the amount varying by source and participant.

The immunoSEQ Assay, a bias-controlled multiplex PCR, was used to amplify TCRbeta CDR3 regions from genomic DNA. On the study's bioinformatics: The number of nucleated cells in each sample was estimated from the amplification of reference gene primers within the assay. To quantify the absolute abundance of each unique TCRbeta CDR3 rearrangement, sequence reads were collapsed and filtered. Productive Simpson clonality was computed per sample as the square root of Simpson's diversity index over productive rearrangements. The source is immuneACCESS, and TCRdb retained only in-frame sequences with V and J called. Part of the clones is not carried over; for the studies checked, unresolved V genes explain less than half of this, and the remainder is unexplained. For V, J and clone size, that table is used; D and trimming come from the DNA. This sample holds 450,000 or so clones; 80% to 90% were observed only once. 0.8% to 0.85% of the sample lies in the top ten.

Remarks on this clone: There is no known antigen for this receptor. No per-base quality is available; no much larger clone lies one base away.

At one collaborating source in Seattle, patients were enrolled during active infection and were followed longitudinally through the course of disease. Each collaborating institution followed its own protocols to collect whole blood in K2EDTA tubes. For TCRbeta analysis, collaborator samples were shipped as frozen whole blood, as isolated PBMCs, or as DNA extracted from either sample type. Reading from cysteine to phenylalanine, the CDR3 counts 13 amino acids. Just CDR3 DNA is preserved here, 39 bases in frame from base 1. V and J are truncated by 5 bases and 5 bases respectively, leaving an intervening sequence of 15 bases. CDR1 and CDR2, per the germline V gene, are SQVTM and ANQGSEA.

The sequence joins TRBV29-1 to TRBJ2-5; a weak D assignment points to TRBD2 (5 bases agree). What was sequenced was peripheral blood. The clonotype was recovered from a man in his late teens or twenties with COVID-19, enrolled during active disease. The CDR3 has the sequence CSVPGFVWETQYF. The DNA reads TGCAGCGTTCCGGGGTTTGTATGGGAGACCCAGTACTTC.